The 12 T cell receptor beta chains reported below all come from one sample, sequenced in a study of blood T cells in healthy people across ages. PCR was performed a second time for about 6 to 11 cycles using a sample-barcoded 5' primer and a J-beta primer mix. MiXCR, applied by TCRdb to the 5' RACE reads, yields one record per CDR3 protein. The sample has roughly 1,700,000 distinct CDR3 sequences; approximately 30% are singletons. The sequenced sample consisted of blood. These receptors originate from a woman aged 25 to 39 in good health.

Remarks on this clonotype: One junction end disagrees with the germline gene, perhaps due to a read error. This chain links TRBV3-1 with TRBJ2-3, with D perhaps matching TRBD2 (5 bases). The CDR3 length is 14 residues. In germline, CDR1 is LGHDT, CDR2 YNNKEL (reference sequence). Written as DNA, the CDR3 is TGTGCCAGCAGCCAGTCCGACTACACAGATACGCAGTGTTTT. Translated, it gives CASSQSDYTDTQCF.

The chain couples TRBV10-3 to TRBJ2-5, with D perhaps TRBD2 (5 bases). The germline CDR1 and CDR2 sequences are ENHRY and SYGVKD. V shed 10 bases and J shed 1 base, with 16 bases lying between them. The CDR3 covers 14 residues. In DNA form, the CDR3 reads TGTGCCAGCAGCCCCTTTGGACTCCAAGAGACCCAGTACTTC. This codes for CASSPFGLQETQYF.

This clonotype turned up a few times. Sequence at one end of the junction differs from germline and may be a read error. V is TRBV7-2 and J is TRBJ2-6; D ambiguous. The germline V gene encodes CDR1 SGHTA and CDR2 FQGNSA. CDR3 length equals 13 residues. The CDR3 is CASSLDMANVRTF. Written as DNA, the CDR3 is TGTGCCAGCAGCTTAGATATGGCCAACGTCCGGACTTTC.

This clonotype showed up many times. V is TRBV6-5 and J is TRBJ2-1; possible D gene TRBD1, 6 bases. Germline V gives CDR1 MNHEY, CDR2 SVGAGI. Trimming removed 5 bases at V and 12 bases at J, with 26 bases between. This CDR3 has 16 amino acids. CDR3: CASSPNDPRQVKGQFF. DNA of the CDR3: TGTGCCAGCAGTCCAAATGATCCTAGACAGGTCAAGGGGCAGTTCTTC.

V and J are TRBV18 and TRBJ2-7; 8 positions match TRBD1. The CDR3 contains 17 residues. The V gene end was trimmed by 6 bases and the J gene end by 0 bases; junction bases not matched to a gene: 13. Germline CDR1 and CDR2: KGHSH and LQKENI. The CDR3 sequence: CASSQGQGLRISYEQYF. DNA for the CDR3: TGTGCCAGCTCGCAAGGACAGGGTTTGAGGATCTCCTACGAGCAGTACTTC. Full variable domain (outside the CDR3, taken from reference TRBV18 and TRBJ2-7): NAGVMQNPRHLVRRRGQEARLRCSPMKGHSHVYWYRQLPEEGLKFMVYLQKENIIDESGMPKERFSAEFPKEGPSILRIQQVVRGDSAAYFCASSQGQGLRISYEQYFGPGTRLTVT.

CDR3 nucleotides: TGTGCCAGCAGTTTAGGGGCCTTGACTGAAGCTTTCTTT. Translation: CASSLGALTEAFF. The rearrangement links TRBV12-3 or TRBV12-4 to TRBJ1-1, with no clear D. CDR3 length: 13 residues. V was shortened by 1 base and J by 5 bases, with 8 bases between the two germline ends.

This clonotype turned up a few times. V is TRBV9 and J is TRBJ2-5; D could derive from TRBD1 or TRBD2 (7 bases each). This CDR3 region has 16 residues. Trimming pared 3 bases from V and 5 bases from J, leaving 20 bases between. The germline V gene has CDR1 SGDLS and CDR2 YYNGEE. DNA of the CDR3: TGTGCCAGCAGCGAGGGGGCGGGGGTCGCCTTGGAGACCCAGTACTTC. This translates into CASSEGAGVALETQYF.

This clonotype came up a few times. J is TRBJ2-1 and V is TRBV6-1, with 10 nucleotides matching TRBD2. V gave up 6 bases and J gave up 5 bases; unmatched junction bases: 19. The CDR3 consists of 19 residues. CDR1 is MNHNS, CDR2 SASEGT, per germline. The CDR3 spells CASSPDGGTSAIRDNEQFF. The CDR3 DNA reads as TGTGCCAGCAGCCCAGATGGGGGGACTAGCGCGATTCGGGACAATGAGCAGTTCTTC.

The rearrangement links TRBV6-1 to TRBJ1-1, with D uncertain. Germline loops: CDR1 MNHNS, CDR2 SASEGT. The CDR3 extends over 13 amino acids. Deletions cut 0 bases from V and 5 bases from J, with 7 bases between. The CDR3 nucleotides read TGTGCCAGCAGTGAAGCGGGGTGGACTGAAGCTTTCTTT. Its translation is CASSEAGWTEAFF.

With regard to this clonotype: At one of its ends the junction is not consistent with the germline gene, which may arise from a read error. This sequence joins TRBV29-1 and TRBJ2-3, with 8 bases that match TRBD1. Per the germline V gene, CDR1 is SQVTM and CDR2 is ANQGSEA. This CDR3 comprises 15 residues. CDR3 amino acids: CSVKPGTGSTDTQYF. The DNA for the CDR3 is TGTAGCGTGAAACCCGGGACAGGCTCCACAGATACGCAGTATTTT.

V usage is TRBV20-1 and J usage is TRBJ1-1; D ambiguous. CDR1 and CDR2 (germline): DFQATT, SNEGSKA (reference sequence). CDR3 length: 14 residues. The germline V and J ends were trimmed by 1 base and 8 bases, with 17 bases remaining between them. The CDR3 reads CSARADSSPTEAFF. The CDR3, as DNA: TGCAGTGCTAGAGCGGACTCCTCCCCCACCGAAGCTTTCTTT.

This sequence joins TRBV3-1 and TRBJ2-1, with 8 bases fitting TRBD2. Unmatched junction bases numbered 12, after V lost 0 bases and J lost 14 bases. Germline V lookup: CDR1 LGHDT, CDR2 YNNKEL (reference sequence). The CDR3 is made up of 15 amino acids. The CDR3 reads CASSQDPGGAEVEFF. The CDR3 nucleotides read TGTGCCAGCAGCCAAGATCCCGGGGGGGCGGAGGTAGAGTTCTTC.